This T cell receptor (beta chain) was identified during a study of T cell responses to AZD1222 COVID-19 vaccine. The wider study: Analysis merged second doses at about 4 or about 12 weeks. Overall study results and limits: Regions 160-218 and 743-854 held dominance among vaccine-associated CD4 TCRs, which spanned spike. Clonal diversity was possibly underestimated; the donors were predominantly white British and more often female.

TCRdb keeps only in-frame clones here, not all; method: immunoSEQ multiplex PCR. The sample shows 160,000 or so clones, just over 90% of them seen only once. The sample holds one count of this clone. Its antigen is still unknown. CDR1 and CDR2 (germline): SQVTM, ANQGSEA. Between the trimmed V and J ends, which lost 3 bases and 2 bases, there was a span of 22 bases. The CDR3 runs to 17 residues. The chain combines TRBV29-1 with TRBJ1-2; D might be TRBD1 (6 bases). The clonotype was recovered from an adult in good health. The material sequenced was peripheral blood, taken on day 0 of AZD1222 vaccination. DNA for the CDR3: TGCAGCGTTGACCTTTGGGGGCCGACAGAAACCAACTATGGCTACACCTTC. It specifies CSVDLWGPTETNYGYTF.